The subject of this entry is one TCR beta chain. Its antigen is as yet unknown. The sample belongs to a study of CD8 T cells in ankylosing spondylitis. General study points: Clones tied to disease were said to be significantly enriched in matched ankylosing spondylitis synovial fluid. One TCR beta motif, made up of 7 or 8 highly homologous variants, appeared characteristic of ankylosing spondylitis blood.

A single record per CDR3 protein comes from TCRdb applying MiXCR to the 5' RACE reads. The data show a few hundred thousand distinct CDR3 sequences, about 15% seen once. The source material was blood, either unsorted or a sorted T cell fraction (not recorded which). The TCR originated in a male donor with ankylosing spondylitis.

Written as DNA, the CDR3 is TGTGCCAGCAGGGGTCGGCGGACAGGGGTTAGCGAGCAGTACTTC. Translated: CASRGRRTGVSEQYF. This chain connects TRBV6-1 to TRBJ2-7; 9 bases are shared with TRBD1. With V trimmed by 6 bases and J by 6 bases, 12 bases remained unmatched. This CDR3 spans 15 amino acids. The germline CDR1 and CDR2 sequences are MNHNS and SASEGT.